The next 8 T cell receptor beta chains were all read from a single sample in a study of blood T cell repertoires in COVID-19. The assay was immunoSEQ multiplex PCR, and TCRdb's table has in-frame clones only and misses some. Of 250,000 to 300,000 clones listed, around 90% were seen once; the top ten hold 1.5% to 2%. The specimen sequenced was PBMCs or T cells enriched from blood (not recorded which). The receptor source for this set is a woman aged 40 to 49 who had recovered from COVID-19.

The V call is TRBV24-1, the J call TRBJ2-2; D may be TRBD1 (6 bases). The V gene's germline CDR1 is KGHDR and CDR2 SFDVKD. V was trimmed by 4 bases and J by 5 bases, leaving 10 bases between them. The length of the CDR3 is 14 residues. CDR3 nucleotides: TGTGCCACCAGTGACCGTAGGGGGACCGGGGAGCTGTTTTTT. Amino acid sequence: CATSDRRGTGELFF.

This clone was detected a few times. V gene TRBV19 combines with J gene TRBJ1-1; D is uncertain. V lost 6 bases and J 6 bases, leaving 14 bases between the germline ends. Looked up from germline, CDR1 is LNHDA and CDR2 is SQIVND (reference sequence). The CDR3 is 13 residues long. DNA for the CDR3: TGTGCCAGTAGGGACGGAGCGGAAGCTGAAGCTTTCTTT. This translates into CASRDGAEAEAFF. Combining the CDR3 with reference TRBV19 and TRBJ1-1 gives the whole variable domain DGGITQSPKYLFRKEGQNVTLSCEQNLNHDAMYWYRQDPGQGLRLIYYSQIVNDFQKGDIAEGYSVSREKKESFPLTVTSAQKNPTAFYLCASRDGAEAEAFFGQGTRLTVV.

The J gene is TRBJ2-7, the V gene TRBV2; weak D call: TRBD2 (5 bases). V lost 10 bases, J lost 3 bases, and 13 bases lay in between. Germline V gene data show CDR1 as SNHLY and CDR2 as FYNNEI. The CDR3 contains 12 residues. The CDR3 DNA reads TGTGCCATACGGGATGACTTCTACGAGCAGTACTTC. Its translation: CAIRDDFYEQYF.

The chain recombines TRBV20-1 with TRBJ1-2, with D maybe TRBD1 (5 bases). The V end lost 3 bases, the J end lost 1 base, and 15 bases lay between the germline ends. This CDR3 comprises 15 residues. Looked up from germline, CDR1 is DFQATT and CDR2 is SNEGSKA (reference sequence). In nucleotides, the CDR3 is TGCAGTGCTAGTTTGGAGGGACTACTTAACTATGGCTACACCTTC. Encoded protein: CSASLEGLLNYGYTF.

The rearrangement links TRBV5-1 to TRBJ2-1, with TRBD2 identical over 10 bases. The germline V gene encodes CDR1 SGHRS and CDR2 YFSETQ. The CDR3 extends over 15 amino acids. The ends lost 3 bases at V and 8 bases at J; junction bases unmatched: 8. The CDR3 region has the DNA TGCGCCAGCAGCTGGGGGGCCACTAGCGGGGATGAGCAGTTCTTC. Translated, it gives CASSWGATSGDEQFF.

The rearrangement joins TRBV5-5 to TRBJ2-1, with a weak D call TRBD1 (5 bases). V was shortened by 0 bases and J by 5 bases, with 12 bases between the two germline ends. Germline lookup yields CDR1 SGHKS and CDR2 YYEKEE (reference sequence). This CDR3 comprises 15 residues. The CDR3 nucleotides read TGTGCCAGCAGCTTGGCCAGGGCCAGTAACAATGAGCAGTTCTTC. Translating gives CASSLARASNNEQFF.

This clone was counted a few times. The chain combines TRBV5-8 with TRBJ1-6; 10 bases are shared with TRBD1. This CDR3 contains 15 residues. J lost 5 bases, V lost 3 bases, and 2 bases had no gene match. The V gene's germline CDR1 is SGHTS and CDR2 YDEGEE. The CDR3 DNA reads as TGTGCCAGCAGCTCCGGGACAGGGGATAATTCACCCCTCCACTTT. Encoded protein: CASSSGTGDNSPLHF.

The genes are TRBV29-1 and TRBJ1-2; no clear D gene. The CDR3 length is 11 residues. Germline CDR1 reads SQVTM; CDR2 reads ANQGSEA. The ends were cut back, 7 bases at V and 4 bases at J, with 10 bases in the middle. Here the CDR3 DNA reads TGCAGCGATTACAGCAGCTATGGCTACACCTTC. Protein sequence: CSDYSSYGYTF.